These T cell receptor beta chains were read from a single sample in a study of post-analysis software for immune sequencing data. TCRdb used MiXCR to reprocess the PCR reads, holding one entry per CDR3 protein. The sample lists fewer than 900,000 distinct CDR3 sequences; 35% to 55% were seen once. Sequences were obtained from blood. The receptors here all came from a girl aged 10-17 years with multiple sclerosis. The CDR3 runs from the conserved cysteine through the conserved F or W. The order of the fields is CDR3 protein, CDR3 DNA, clone size, J gene, D gene, V gene. D genes are given only for firm matches. Clone size is stated in some rows and not others, as once, few, many or a class when expanded.

CSASKDRRFQETQYF | TGCAGTGCTAGTAAGGACAGGAGGTTCCAAGAGACCCAGTACTTC | - | TRBJ2-5 | TRBD1 | TRBV20-1
CASSPPSGGSNLLGYGYTF | TGTGCCAGCTCACCACCTTCAGGGGGCAGTAACTTACTTGGCTATGGCTACACCTTC | few | TRBJ1-2 | TRBD1 | TRBV18
CSATTRGGDYGYTF | TGCAGTGCTACGACACGGGGAGGGGACTATGGCTACACCTTC | - | TRBJ1-2 | - | TRBV20-1
CSAARQRNTEAFF | TGCAGTGCTGCTAGACAGAGGAACACTGAAGCTTTCTTT | few | TRBJ1-1 | - | TRBV20-1
CASSLEALSYNEQFF | TGTGCCAGCAGCTTAGAGGCCTTGTCTTACAATGAGCAGTTCTTC | few | TRBJ2-1 | - | TRBV7-8
CATSRTGLLSYTF | TGTGCCACCAGCAGGACAGGGCTTTTGAGCTACACCTTC | - | TRBJ1-2 | TRBD1 | TRBV24-1
CASRGGSGNEQFF | TGTGCCAGCAGAGGGGGTAGCGGGAATGAGCAGTTCTTC | - | TRBJ2-1 | - | TRBV2
CASSSTGADNEQFF | TGTGCCAGCTCAAGCACAGGGGCCGACAATGAGCAGTTCTTC | - | TRBJ2-1 | TRBD1 | TRBV18
CASTLSGTGSDEQFF | TGTGCCAGCACCTTGAGCGGGACAGGATCCGATGAGCAGTTCTTC | - | TRBJ2-1 | - | TRBV7-9
CASSLTGVEETQYF | TGTGCCAGCAGCCTAACGGGGGTAGAAGAGACCCAGTACTTC | - | TRBJ2-5 | - | TRBV4-2
CASSLSRLAGEQFF | TGCGCCAGCAGCCTTTCGCGACTAGCGGGAGAGCAGTTCTTC | - | TRBJ2-1 | TRBD2 | TRBV4-3
CATSKTYRDRGVNEQFF | TGTGCCACCAGCAAAACCTACCGGGACAGGGGGGTCAATGAGCAGTTCTTC | few | TRBJ2-1 | TRBD1 | TRBV24-1
CSVETPRNGGDTQYF | TGCAGCGTTGAAACCCCCCGAAATGGGGGAGATACGCAGTATTTT | few | TRBJ2-3 | - | TRBV29-1
CASSPYTRGSSYLHEQYF | TGCGCCAGCAGCCCTTACACTCGCGGGTCTAGCTACCTCCACGAGCAGTACTTC | few | TRBJ2-7 | - | TRBV4-3
CASSFPGLGSEQYF | TGTGCCAGCAGCTTCCCGGGACTAGGTAGCGAGCAGTACTTC | few | TRBJ2-7 | TRBD2 | TRBV7-2
CASSPRDYEQYF | TGTGCCAGCAGCCCCCGGGACTACGAGCAGTACTTC | many | TRBJ2-7 | - | TRBV7-9
CSARETGSEKLFF | TGCAGTGCTAGAGAGACAGGTTCAGAAAAACTGTTTTTT | - | TRBJ1-4 | - | TRBV20-1
CSVVQRGGVNTEAFF | TGCAGCGTTGTCCAACGGGGGGGGGTGAACACTGAAGCTTTCTTT | - | TRBJ1-1 | - | TRBV29-1
CSVVDREGQPQHF | TGCAGCGTCGTGGACAGGGAGGGACAGCCCCAGCATTTT | - | TRBJ1-5 | TRBD1 | TRBV29-1
CASSYRQGRGTQYF | TGTGCCAGCAGTTACCGACAGGGGAGAGGGACCCAGTACTTC | few | TRBJ2-5 | TRBD1 | TRBV28
CASNPPWGFNEKLFF | TGTGCCAGCAATCCACCTTGGGGGTTTAATGAAAAACTGTTTTTT | - | TRBJ1-4 | - | TRBV12-3/TRBV12-4
CASSSQRGQKGFGYTF | TGTGCCAGCAGCTCCCAACGCGGACAGAAGGGGTTTGGCTACACCTTC | - | TRBJ1-2 | - | TRBV7-8
CASGLPTDTQYF | TGTGCCAGCGGGTTGCCCACAGATACGCAGTATTTT | few | TRBJ2-3 | - | TRBV12-3/TRBV12-4
CSAARPGRRAKNIQYF | TGCAGTGCTGCTCGACCGGGACGGAGAGCCAAAAACATTCAGTACTTC | few | TRBJ2-4 | - | TRBV20-1
CASSELQGAYYGYTF | TGTGCCAGCAGTGAGTTACAGGGGGCCTACTATGGCTACACCTTC | - | TRBJ1-2 | TRBD1 | TRBV25-1
CSARDGGTTTNEQFF | TGCAGTGCTAGAGATGGGGGGACTACGACGAATGAGCAGTTCTTC | few | TRBJ2-1 | TRBD2 | TRBV20-1
CVSSHLQGRRANVLTF | TGTGTCAGCAGCCACCTTCAGGGGAGAAGAGCCAACGTCCTGACTTTC | - | TRBJ2-6 | - | TRBV3-1
CASSLYSLNTEAFF | TGCGCCAGCAGCTTGTACAGTCTGAACACTGAAGCTTTCTTT | - | TRBJ1-1 | - | TRBV5-1
CASSLAGTSGIDEQFF | TGTGCCAGCAGCTTAGCAGGTACTAGCGGGATCGATGAGCAGTTCTTC | few | TRBJ2-1 | TRBD2 | TRBV7-2
CVSSQDGLAGSYNEQFF | TGCGTCAGCAGCCAAGATGGACTAGCGGGTTCCTACAATGAACAGTTCTTC | - | TRBJ2-1 | TRBD2 | TRBV4-1
CATSRQRGNYGYTF | TGTGCCACCAGCCGGCAGAGGGGGAACTATGGCTACACCTTC | - | TRBJ1-2 | - | TRBV15
CASSWRLRGATDTQYF | TGTGCCAGCAGCTGGCGATTGAGGGGCGCCACAGATACGCAGTATTTT | - | TRBJ2-3 | - | TRBV7-8
CASSYSTFTSGQETQYF | TGTGCCAGCAGTTACTCGACGTTTACTAGCGGACAAGAGACCCAGTACTTC | - | TRBJ2-5 | TRBD2 | TRBV6-5
CASSLGPPGGSDYGYTF | TGCGCCAGCAGCTTGGGCCCTCCCGGAGGGTCCGACTATGGCTACACCTTC | few | TRBJ1-2 | - | TRBV5-1
CASSLGAGGVTYEQYF | TGTGCCAGCAGTTTAGGGGCGGGAGGGGTAACCTACGAGCAGTACTTC | few | TRBJ2-7 | TRBD2 | TRBV12-3/TRBV12-4
CASSAPAGVGETQFF | TGTGCCAGCAGCGCCCCGGCCGGGGTCGGTGAGACCCAGTTCTTC | - | TRBJ2-1 | - | TRBV9
CSARDLAGGTPHEQFF | TGCAGTGCTAGAGACCTAGCGGGAGGAACCCCACATGAGCAGTTCTTC | - | TRBJ2-1 | TRBD2 | TRBV20-1
CASSFVGGFRRETQYF | TGTGCCAGCAGCTTTGTTGGGGGATTCCGCCGAGAGACCCAGTACTTC | - | TRBJ2-5 | - | TRBV7-2
CATKNREDTQYF | TGTGCCACCAAAAACAGGGAAGATACGCAGTATTTT | - | TRBJ2-3 | - | TRBV24-1
CAWTGGTHYNEQFF | TGTGCCTGGACAGGCGGGACGCACTACAATGAGCAGTTCTTC | few | TRBJ2-1 | - | TRBV30
CASSLGAQKRSEQFF | TGTGCCAGCAGCTTAGGGGCCCAAAAGAGGAGTGAGCAGTTCTTC | few | TRBJ2-1 | - | TRBV7-2
CASSSPGGKDYGYTF | TGTGCCAGCAGTTCCCCGGGGGGGAAGGACTATGGCTACACCTTC | few | TRBJ1-2 | - | TRBV28
CSARDSAGGAYNEQFF | TGCAGTGCTAGAGATTCAGCGGGGGGGGCCTACAATGAGCAGTTCTTC | - | TRBJ2-1 | TRBD2 | TRBV20-1
CASILDRDIYEQYF | - | few | TRBJ2-5 | - | TRBV27
CASSPPTSSYNEQFF | TGTGCCAGCAGCCCCCCCACGAGCTCCTACAATGAGCAGTTCTTC | - | TRBJ2-1 | - | TRBV5-6
CASSVGLGYNEQFF | TGTGCCAGCAGCGTAGGACTAGGCTACAATGAGCAGTTCTTC | few | TRBJ2-1 | - | TRBV9
CASSPPGQGGNEQYF | TGTGCCAGCTCACCACCGGGACAGGGGGGCAACGAGCAGTACTTC | - | TRBJ2-7 | TRBD1 | TRBV18
CSASGGLAGAPSTDTQYF | TGCAGTGCTAGCGGGGGGCTAGCGGGAGCCCCTAGCACAGATACGCAGTATTTT | - | TRBJ2-3 | TRBD2 | TRBV20-1
CASSIQAGEQYF | TGTGCCAGCAGCATACAGGCGGGCGAGCAGTACTTC | - | TRBJ2-7 | - | TRBV3-1
CATSDPRGGETQFF | TGTGCCACCAGTGATCCCAGGGGTGGGGAGACCCAGTTCTTC | - | TRBJ2-1 | - | TRBV24-1
CASSSGGPTEWRLATADTQYF | TGCGCCAGCAGCTCGGGGGGCCCCACGGAGTGGAGACTAGCAACGGCAGATACGCAGTATTTT | few | TRBJ2-3 | - | TRBV5-1
CASSSLPLGSYNSPLHF | TGTGCCAGCAGTTCCCTACCCCTCGGGTCTTATAATTCACCCCTCCACTTT | few | TRBJ1-6 | - | TRBV6-5
CASSYDRFYEQYF | TGTGCCAGCAGTTATGACAGGTTCTACGAGCAGTACTTC | - | TRBJ2-7 | - | TRBV27
CASGTAETQYF | TGTGCCAGCGGGACCGCAGAGACCCAGTACTTC | few | TRBJ2-5 | - | TRBV12-3/TRBV12-4